The T cell receptor (beta chain) described here comes from a study of prognosis after radiotherapy for stage I lung cancer. Peripheral venous blood was drawn in approximately 5.9-milliliter volumes, with a draw taken at each of two separate time points. This CDR3 has 13 residues. The germline V gene has CDR1 KGHSH and CDR2 LQKENI. Trimming removed 2 bases from V and 13 bases from J; junction bases left unmatched: 9. Starting from genomic DNA, TCR beta CDR3 was amplified through two-round multiplex PCR. Primers specific to each TRBV and TRBJ gene drove first-round PCR. TCRdb called the multiplex PCR reads again in MiXCR, with one record for every CDR3 protein. The profile shows 50,000 or so distinct CDR3 sequences, about a third of them singletons. The study's findings and limits: Compared with a median of roughly 9,400 beforehand, unique TCR clone counts dropped to 6,861 after stereotactic body radiation therapy. Tumor specificity of expanded TCR clones went undetermined. Lower values of Shannon entropy after stereotactic body radiation therapy were seen in patients who developed distant metastases.

This clonotype was observed many times. What it recognizes is unknown. Sample: PBMCs, taken before or after stereotactic body radiation therapy (not recorded which). The V call is TRBV18, the J call TRBJ1-2, with 8 bases that match TRBD1. The source is a donor at least 50 years old with non-small cell lung cancer. The CDR3 loop reads CASSPIPGQDATF. CDR3 nucleotides: TGTGCCAGCTCACCAATCCCGGGACAGGATGCCACCTTC.